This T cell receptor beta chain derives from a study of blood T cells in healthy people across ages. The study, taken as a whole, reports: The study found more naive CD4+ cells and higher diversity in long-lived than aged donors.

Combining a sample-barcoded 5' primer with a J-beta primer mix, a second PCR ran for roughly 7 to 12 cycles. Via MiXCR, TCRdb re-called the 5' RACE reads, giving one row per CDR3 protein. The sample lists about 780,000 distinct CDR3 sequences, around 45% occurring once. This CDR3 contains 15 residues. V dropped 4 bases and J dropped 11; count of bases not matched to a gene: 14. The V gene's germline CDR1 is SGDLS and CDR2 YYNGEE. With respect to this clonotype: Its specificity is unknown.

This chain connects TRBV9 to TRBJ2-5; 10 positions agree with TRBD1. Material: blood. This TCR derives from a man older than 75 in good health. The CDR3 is CASSYGTGVHNEQYF. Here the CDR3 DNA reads TGTGCCAGCAGCTACGGGACAGGGGTACACAATGAGCAGTACTTC.